The text below deals with one T cell receptor delta chain. The target of this receptor is not known. No much larger clone is present one base from it, and per-base qualities are unavailable. The identical CDR3 is also encoded by other nucleotide sequences in the sample. Inclusive of the bounding cysteine and phenylalanine, the CDR3 is 20 residues long. Only the CDR3 region is kept as DNA, spanning 60 bases read in frame from base 1. V ends up 5 bases short and J 7 bases short, with an unmatched junction base count of 23. The germline V gene sets CDR1 to TSWWSYY and CDR2 to QGS. These data belong to a study of gamma-delta chains in newborns, infants, children (dated by TCRdb to about 2019). About the investigation overall: According to the study title, microbial exposure causes polyclonal expansion of innate gammadelta T cells right after birth. The study investigated how microbial exposure shaped innate gammadelta T cell populations in human newborns immediately after birth.

The data were produced on an Illumina MiSeq. Clonotypes were called again by TCRdb from the public reads via CATT, and duplicate nucleotide sequences were then merged into one entry. A total of 4,400 or so delta-chain clones appear in this sample, around 40% of them only once. Roughly 15% of the sample is in the top ten clones. Sequenced sample: blood. The receptor's source is a child who received the measles vaccine. The rearrangement joined TRDV1 to TRDJ1, and 12 junctional nucleotides match TRDD3. The nucleotide sequence reads TGTGCTCTTGGGTCCCCCTTCCTACGTAGGGTACTGGGGGATACTACTAAACTCATCTTT. Translation gives CALGSPFLRRVLGDTTKLIF.